This is a list of T cell receptor beta chains from one sample in a study of CD8 T cells in ankylosing spondylitis. TCRdb processed the 5' RACE reads anew with MiXCR; each CDR3 protein has one entry. The sample has some 840,000 distinct CDR3 sequences, over 9.5% seen once. Input material: blood, either unsorted or a sorted T cell fraction (not recorded which). These receptors were obtained from a male donor with ankylosing spondylitis. Each CDR3 is given with its conserved first and last residue. Each record gives: J gene, D gene, clone size, V gene, CDR3 DNA, CDR3 protein. A D gene is named only where the DNA matches it firmly. A clone size is listed for some rows: how often the clone was seen (once, few, many), or a class if it is expanded.

TRBJ1-5	NA	few	TRBV12-3/TRBV12-4	TGTGCCAGCAGTCAAGTCGGGCCCCAGCATTTT	CASSQVGPQHF
TRBJ1-5	NA	NA	TRBV15	TGTGCCACCAGCAGAGATTCTGGGTGGGATCAGCCCCAGCATTTT	CATSRDSGWDQPQHF
TRBJ2-1	TRBD2	many	TRBV5-5	TGTGCCAGCAGCTTGGCCGGGACTAGCCCTCTCAATGAGCAGTTCTTC	CASSLAGTSPLNEQFF
TRBJ1-2	TRBD1	few	TRBV7-9	TGTGCCAGCAGCTTGTTCCGGGACAGGGGGAGTGGCTACACCTTC	CASSLFRDRGSGYTF
TRBJ2-2	TRBD2	many	TRBV29-1	TGCAGCGGGCTGACTAGCGGGAGAACCGGGGAGCTGTTTTTT	CSGLTSGRTGELFF
TRBJ1-5	NA	many	TRBV6-2/TRBV6-3	TGTGCCAGCAGTTACGAGCCGTGGGGTCAGCCCCAGCATTTT	CASSYEPWGQPQHF
TRBJ2-7	TRBD2	NA	TRBV18	TGTGCCAGCTCACCACGAGCGGGGGTTAGCTACGAGCAGTACTTC	CASSPRAGVSYEQYF
TRBJ2-5	NA	NA	TRBV20-1	TGCAGTGCTAGAGTCTTCCAATTTGTAGCTAGACTAGTAAGAGGGGAAGAGACCCAGTACTTC	CSARVFQFVARLVRGEETQYF
TRBJ2-7	NA	many	TRBV29-1	TGCAGCGTGAGATGGGGGCAGTACGAGCAGTACTTC	CSVRWGQYEQYF
TRBJ2-5	NA	many	TRBV30	TGTGCCTGGAGTGTACTGGAGACCCAGTACTTC	CAWSVLETQYF
TRBJ2-7	TRBD1	NA	TRBV20-1	TGCAGTGCTACTCCTCCCGGGACAGGGGGAGAGCAGTACTTC	CSATPPGTGGEQYF
TRBJ2-7	TRBD1	NA	TRBV5-1	TGCGCCAGCACTAGATGGGACAGGGGAAATACCGAGCAGTACTTC	CASTRWDRGNTEQYF
TRBJ2-3	NA	few	TRBV5-1	TGCGCCAGCAGCTTGATGGGTGTTTCGCAGTATTTT	CASSLMGVSQYF
TRBJ2-5	TRBD2	NA	TRBV20-1	TGCAGTGCTAGAGATTATACTAGCGAGGAGACCCAGTACTTC	CSARDYTSEETQYF